This T cell receptor beta chain was obtained from a study of blood T cells in healthy people across ages. A second PCR of about 7 to 12 cycles used a sample-barcoded 5' primer and a J-beta primer mix. TCRdb fed the 5' RACE reads into MiXCR, producing one record per CDR3 protein. The repertoire holds approximately 1,100,000 distinct CDR3 sequences, 45% seen once, with about 19% in the top ten. This clonotype originated in an older woman in good health. Material for sequencing was blood.

CDR3: CACRQGASYEQYF. Written as DNA, the CDR3 is TGTGCCTGTAGACAGGGGGCCTCCTACGAGCAGTACTTC. This chain connects TRBV30 to TRBJ2-7; TRBD1 agrees at 10 bases. The CDR3 runs to 13 residues. V lost 6 bases to trimming and J lost 0 bases; unmatched junction nucleotides: 2. Germline CDR1 reads GTSNPN; CDR2 reads SVGIG (reference sequence).